This T cell receptor beta chain was identified in a study of blood T cell repertoires in COVID-19. TCRdb keeps only in-frame clones here, not all; method: immunoSEQ multiplex PCR. The sample includes some 260,000 clones, about 70% seen only once; the top ten take 3% to 3.5%. The CDR3 runs 15 residues. CDR1 is LGHDT and CDR2 is YNNKEL in the germline V gene (reference sequence). Unmatched junction bases numbered 10, after V lost 4 bases and J lost 6 bases. The gene calls are TRBV3-1 (or the pseudogene TRBV3-2) and TRBJ1-1; 8 positions match TRBD1. The specimen sequenced was peripheral blood. The receptor's source is a woman aged 80 or older with acute or convalescent COVID-19. CDR3 loop: CASSPPITGGAEAFF. For the CDR3, the DNA is TGTGCCAGCAGCCCCCCCATTACAGGGGGTGCTGAAGCTTTCTTT.